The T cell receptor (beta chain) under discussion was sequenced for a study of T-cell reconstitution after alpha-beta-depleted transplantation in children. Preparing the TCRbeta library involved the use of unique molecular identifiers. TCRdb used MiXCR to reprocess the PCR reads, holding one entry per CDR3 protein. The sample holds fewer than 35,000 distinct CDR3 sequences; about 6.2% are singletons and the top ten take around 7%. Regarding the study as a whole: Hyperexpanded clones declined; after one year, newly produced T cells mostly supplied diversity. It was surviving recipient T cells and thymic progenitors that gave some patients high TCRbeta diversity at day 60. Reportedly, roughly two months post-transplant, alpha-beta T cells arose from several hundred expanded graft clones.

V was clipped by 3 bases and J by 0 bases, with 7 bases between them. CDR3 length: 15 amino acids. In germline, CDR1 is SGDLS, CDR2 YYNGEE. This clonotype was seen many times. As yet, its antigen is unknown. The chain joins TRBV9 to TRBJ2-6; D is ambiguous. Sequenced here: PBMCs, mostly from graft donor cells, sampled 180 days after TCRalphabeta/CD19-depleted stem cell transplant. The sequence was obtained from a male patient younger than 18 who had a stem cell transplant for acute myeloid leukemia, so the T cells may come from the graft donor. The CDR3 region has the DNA TGTGCCAGCAGCGGGGTGGGCTCTGGGGCCAACGTCCTGACTTTC. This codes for CASSGVGSGANVLTF.